This TCR beta chain was recovered during a study of somatic mutations in cytotoxic T cells in rheumatoid arthritis. Study-level results: Within the rheumatoid arthritis patients, CD8+ clonality went up as age increased (Spearman r of about 0.49). The same was not true of the healthy controls. CD8+ T cells showed clonality that did not differ significantly between patients with rheumatoid arthritis and age-matched healthy controls. A finding that went unadjusted for multiple comparisons was the slight underrepresentation of TRBV07 in rheumatoid arthritis patients.

Produced via immunoSEQ multiplex PCR; TCRdb's table is partial and in-frame only. The table records 18,000 or so clones, around four fifths of them present only once. Recruitment of healthy controls drew on blood donors, who had a median age of approximately 50 years (range roughly 21-80) and were 55% to 60% female. Germline V lookup: CDR1 MNHEY, CDR2 SMNVEV (reference sequence). The ends lost 6 bases at V and 1 base at J; junction bases unmatched: 9. The CDR3 totals 15 residues. This clone is termed medium-sized. Its antigen is as yet unknown. Source material: CD8+ T cells sorted from blood. This receptor was obtained from a woman aged 55 to 70 in good health. The chain is built from TRBV27 and TRBJ2-7, with TRBD1 matching over 7 bases. The CDR3 loop reads CASRSSQGISYEQYF. The CDR3 nucleotides read TGTGCCAGCAGATCCTCACAGGGGATATCCTACGAGCAGTACTTC.